A selection of T cell receptor beta chains follows, all from one sample in a study of CD4 T cells in relation to SARS-CoV-2 and coronaviruses. Their specific antigens are unknown. Sequencing was performed with immunoSEQ multiplex PCR; in TCRdb, only in-frame clones are kept and a portion is missing. The table lists 20,000 to 30,000 clones, around 78% of them singletons. The sample comprised CD4+ T cells from PBMCs, cultured in vitro. All receptors derive from a human donor in good health. Both conserved end residues are trimmed from each CDR3.

v_call cdr3_aa
TRBV18 ASSPTGGDTDTQY
TRBV5-4 ASSLDSRTYEQY
TRBV7-3 ASSLTFFTEIANTGELF
TRBV7-2 ASSLGPGQGSYEQY
TRBV10-1 ASSPRDGLQETQY
TRBV27 ASSFLGATNEKLF
TRBV30 AWTSSGNEAF
TRBV14 ASSQDFGRPVYEQY
TRBV9 ASSVGGNYEQY
TRBV7-9 ASSVELVGAKNIQY
TRBV5-1 ASSLQGLSGNTIY
TRBV5-4 ASSLRGGWEQY
TRBV5-3 ARSSQGARSPLH
TRBV7-8 ASSLFPTDTQY
TRBV19 ASSPVGGHQPQH
TRBV7-3 ASSPKLGTDTQY
TRBV5-1 ASSHDLFVHEQY
TRBV5-6 ASLLGQIYNEQF
TRBV7-9 ASSPLTGGEKLF
TRBV15 ATSRDQADPYEQY
TRBV5-8 ASSSDSYEQY
TRBV5-8 ASRHSGRAYNEQF
TRBV19 ASSTTGEVYEQY
TRBV13 ASSQGRPTSEAF
TRBV2 ASTQGSGNTIY